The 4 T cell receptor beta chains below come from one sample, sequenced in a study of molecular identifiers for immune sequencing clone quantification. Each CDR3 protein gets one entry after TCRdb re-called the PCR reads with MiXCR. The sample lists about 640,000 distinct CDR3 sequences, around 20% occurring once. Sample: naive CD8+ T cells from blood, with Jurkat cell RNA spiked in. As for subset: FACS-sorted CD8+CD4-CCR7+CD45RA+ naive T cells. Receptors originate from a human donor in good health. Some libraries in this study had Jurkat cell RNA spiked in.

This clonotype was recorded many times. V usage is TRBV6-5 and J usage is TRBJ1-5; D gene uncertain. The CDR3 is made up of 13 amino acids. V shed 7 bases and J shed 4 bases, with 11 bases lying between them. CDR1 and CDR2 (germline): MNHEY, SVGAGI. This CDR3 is CASTSNPNQPQHF. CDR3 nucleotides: TGTGCCAGCACCAGTAATCCAAATCAGCCCCAGCATTTT.

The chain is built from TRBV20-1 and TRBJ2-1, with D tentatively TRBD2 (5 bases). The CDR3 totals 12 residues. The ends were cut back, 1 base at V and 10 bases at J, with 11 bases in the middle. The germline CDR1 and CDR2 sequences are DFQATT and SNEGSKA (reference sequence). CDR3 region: CSARVEGWEQFF. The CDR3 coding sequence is TGCAGTGCTAGAGTTGAGGGATGGGAGCAGTTCTTC.

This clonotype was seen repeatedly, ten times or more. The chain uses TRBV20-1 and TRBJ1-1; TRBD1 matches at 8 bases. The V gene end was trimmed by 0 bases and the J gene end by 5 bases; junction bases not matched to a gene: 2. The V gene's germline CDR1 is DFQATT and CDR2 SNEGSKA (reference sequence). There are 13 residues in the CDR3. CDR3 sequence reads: CSAREQGGTEAFF. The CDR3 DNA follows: TGCAGTGCTAGAGAACAGGGGGGGACTGAAGCTTTCTTT.

The CDR3 region has the DNA TGTGCCAGTAGTATAGACACTTATAGCAATCAGCCCCAGCATTTT. It is translated as CASSIDTYSNQPQHF. The chain couples TRBV19 to TRBJ1-5; no clear D. The CDR3 covers 15 residues. The V gene's germline CDR1 is LNHDA and CDR2 SQIVND (reference sequence). With 0 bases removed from V and 0 bases from J, the gap between germline ends came to 6 bases.